The rows below give T cell receptor beta chains drawn from one sample of a study of control samples from healthy donors and cancer patients. TCRdb's table, derived via immunoSEQ multiplex PCR, lists solely in-frame clones and lacks some. Here the sample spans 400,000 to 450,000 clones, more than 80% being singletons. Sequenced sample: PBMCs. These receptors all stem from a man in his forties or fifties with head and neck cancer. CDR3s include the opening cysteine and the closing phenylalanine or tryptophan. A D gene is named only where the DNA matches it firmly. The size of a clone is reported for some rows only, either as once, few or many, or as a class for expanded clones.

DNA	CDR3	J	V	length	size	D
TGTGCCTGGGGGCCCGCCAACACTGAAGCTTTCTTT	CAWGPANTEAFF	TRBJ1-1	TRBV30	12	-	-
TGTGCCAGCAGTTTATTGGGAGATACGCAGTATTTT	CASSLLGDTQYF	TRBJ2-3	TRBV27	12	-	-
TGCGCCAGCAGCCTTGGCGGGGGAGGGACTGAAGCTTTCTTT	CASSLGGGGTEAFF	TRBJ1-1	TRBV5-1	14	-	-
TGTGCCAGCAGCCAAGTGGCTGGGAATGGTGAGCAGTTCTTC	CASSQVAGNGEQFF	TRBJ2-1	TRBV3-1/TRBV3-2	14	-	-
TGTGCCAGCAGTCTCCCCATGGACAGGGACCAACCCATCAGGAGGACCCAGTACTTC	CASSLPMDRDQPIRRTQYF	TRBJ2-5	TRBV28	19	-	TRBD1
TGTGCCAGCAGCCGTCCGAGGGGTAACAATGAGCAGTTCTTC	CASSRPRGNNEQFF	TRBJ2-1	TRBV11-2	14	-	-
TGTGCCAGCAGCTTGGGACAGGCTGACGAGCAGTACTTC	CASSLGQADEQYF	TRBJ2-7	TRBV5-4	13	-	-
TGTGCCAGTACGCGAGATTACACCGGGGAGCTGTTTTTT	CASTRDYTGELFF	TRBJ2-2	TRBV19	13	-	-
TGCAGCGTTGAAGTCAGGGGGGACGAGCAGTACTTC	CSVEVRGDEQYF	TRBJ2-7	TRBV29-1	12	-	-
TGTGCCAGCAGTTCAGGGCCCCTCAATCAGCCCCAGCATTTT	CASSSGPLNQPQHF	TRBJ1-5	TRBV6-5	14	-	-
TGTGCCAGCAGCGCCGGCCAGAGAAACATTCAGTACTTC	CASSAGQRNIQYF	TRBJ2-4	TRBV9	13	-	-
TGTGCCAGCTCACCCAGGCGGGGGGTTTCCACAGATACGCAGTATTTT	CASSPRRGVSTDTQYF	TRBJ2-3	TRBV18	16	-	TRBD2
TGTGCCAGCAGTTACTCGAGGCTTGTAGTAGCGGCGCACCAAGAGACCCAGTACTTC	CASSYSRLVVAAHQETQYF	TRBJ2-5	TRBV6-2/TRBV6-3	19	-	-
TGTGCCAGCGTCGGAGCCTCTGGAAACACCATATATTTT	CASVGASGNTIYF	TRBJ1-3	TRBV27	13	-	-
TGCAGCGTCACCATAGCGGGGGGGCCTTACAATGAGCAGTTCTTC	CSVTIAGGPYNEQFF	TRBJ2-1	TRBV29-1	15	-	TRBD2
TGTGCCAGCAGCTCTCCTAGGGGGGGCACCGGGGAGCTGTTTTTT	CASSSPRGGTGELFF	TRBJ2-2	TRBV7-3	15	once	-
TGTGCCAGCAGCCTTAGCAACTCCTACGAGCAGTACTTC	CASSLSNSYEQYF	TRBJ2-7	TRBV12-3/TRBV12-4	13	-	-
TGTGCCAGCAGTTCAGCAGGGGGCAAGCACGAGCAGTACTTC	CASSSAGGKHEQYF	TRBJ2-7	TRBV27	14	-	TRBD1
TGCGCCAGCAGCCCCGTTATGTCAGGGACCTACGAGCAGTACTTC	CASSPVMSGTYEQYF	TRBJ2-7	TRBV4-3	15	once	-
TGTGCCAGCAGCTTAGTAGGGCTTAATCAGCCCCAGCATTTT	CASSLVGLNQPQHF	TRBJ1-5	TRBV11-2	14	-	-
TGTGCCAGCAGAAGACAAGAGACCCAGTACTTC	CASRRQETQYF	TRBJ2-5	TRBV6-5	11	once	-
TGTGCCAGCCCCTCGACAGCGGGGAGCACAGATACGCAGTATTTT	CASPSTAGSTDTQYF	TRBJ2-3	TRBV7-9	15	-	TRBD2
TGTGCCAGCAGTGAGTGGGGCTCTGGGTCAGCCCAGCATTTT	CASSEWGSGSAQHF	TRBJ1-5	TRBV2	14	-	-
TGTGCCAGCAGTTTAAGGACAGGGGTCCCTGGAAACACCATATATTTT	CASSLRTGVPGNTIYF	TRBJ1-3	TRBV28	16	-	TRBD1
TGTGCCAGCAGCTCCGTAGCGGCTAGCACAGATACGCAGTATTTT	CASSSVAASTDTQYF	TRBJ2-3	TRBV7-6	15	-	-
TGTGCCACCCAGTGGTCGGGGGCCGGGGAGCTGTTTTTT	CATQWSGAGELFF	TRBJ2-2	TRBV19	13	-	-
TGCGCCAGCAGCCAAGTACTTCGTTCAGATACGCAGTATTTT	CASSQVLRSDTQYF	TRBJ2-3	TRBV4-3	14	-	-
TGCGCCAGCAGCTTGAAGGTAAGCTCCTACAATGAGCAGTTCTTC	CASSLKVSSYNEQFF	TRBJ2-1	TRBV5-1	15	-	-
TGTGCCAGTAGTTTCGACAGCATCCAAGAGACCCAGTACTTC	CASSFDSIQETQYF	TRBJ2-5	TRBV19	14	-	-
TGTGCCATCAGTGGGTTGGACAGGGGGCGGCTTGGCTACACCTTC	CAISGLDRGRLGYTF	TRBJ1-2	TRBV10-3	15	-	TRBD1
TGTGCCATCAGTGGGGACAGGGGTAATCAGCCCCAGCATTTT	CAISGDRGNQPQHF	TRBJ1-5	TRBV10-3	14	-	TRBD1
TGTGCCAGTAAGACCGGGACAGGGAGATATGCAACTAATGAAAAACTGTTTTTT	CASKTGTGRYATNEKLFF	TRBJ1-4	TRBV19	18	-	TRBD1
TGTGCCAGCACGGCAGAGTTTGGCACTAACTATGGCTACACCTTC	CASTAEFGTNYGYTF	TRBJ1-2	TRBV2	15	-	-
TGTGCCAGCAGCCCCCAGTCCAACTATGGCTACACCTTC	CASSPQSNYGYTF	TRBJ1-2	TRBV25-1	13	-	-
TGTGCCAGCAGCCCGGGGGGGAGCTCCTACAATGAGCAGTTCTTC	CASSPGGSSYNEQFF	TRBJ2-1	TRBV9	15	once	TRBD2
TGTGCCAGCAGCTTATCAGGGGGGGATAAAGGTGAAAAACTGTTTTTT	CASSLSGGDKGEKLFF	TRBJ1-4	TRBV7-9	16	-	TRBD1
TGCGCCAGCAGTGAATTACAGGTGGGGATTCAGCCCCAGCATTTT	CASSELQVGIQPQHF	TRBJ1-5	TRBV10-2	15	-	-
TGTGCCAGCAGTTCTCAGGGGGTCACTGAAGCTTTCTTT	CASSSQGVTEAFF	TRBJ1-1	TRBV28	13	-	TRBD1
TGTGCCAGCAGCTTAGACAGATCCTACGAGCAGTACTTC	CASSLDRSYEQYF	TRBJ2-7	TRBV7-9	13	-	-
TGCGCCAGCAGCTTGGAAGGGTCTAGCGGGGGGGCCTGGAACATTCAGTACTTC	CASSLEGSSGGAWNIQYF	TRBJ2-4	TRBV5-1	18	-	TRBD2
TGTGCCATCAGTGAGTCCCGGGACGCGGAGACCCAGTACTTC	CAISESRDAETQYF	TRBJ2-5	TRBV10-3	14	-	-
TGTGCCACCAGTGTAAGTGGGACAAGCACAGATACGCAGTATTTT	CATSVSGTSTDTQYF	TRBJ2-3	TRBV15	15	-	-